One sample yielded the 31 T cell receptor beta chains listed below, sequenced in a study of cytomegalovirus exposure and HLA in healthy donors (dated by TCRdb to 2017 to 2019). The library relied on the immunoSEQ multiplex PCR assay. For the multiplex PCR, a mixture combining 60 forward primers for TCR Vbeta segments and 13 reverse primers for TCR Jbeta segments was used. TCRdb mirrors the immuneACCESS table, restricted to in-frame sequences. Some clones are absent from its copies; in checked studies, under half trace to an unresolved V gene, and the reason for the others is unknown. This sample comprises 140,000 or so clones, about four fifths of them detected only once. The ten largest clones add up to around 4.1% of the sample. The sample was PBMCs. The receptors here all came from a man aged 35 to 55 in good health and CMV-seronegative.

V is TRBV11-1 and J is TRBJ1-1, with a weak D call TRBD1 (6 bases). With 3 bases removed from V and 10 bases from J, the gap between germline ends came to 18 bases. CDR1 SGHAT and CDR2 FQDESV come from the germline V gene (reference sequence). The CDR3 extends over 14 amino acids. The CDR3 reads CASSFPRQALLAFF. The CDR3 bases are TGTGCCAGCAGCTTCCCCCGACAGGCGCTTTTAGCTTTCTTT.

This sequence joins TRBV5-1 and TRBJ1-5; 7 nucleotides line up with TRBD1. Germline V gene lookup returns CDR1 SGHRS and CDR2 YFSETQ. The CDR3 spans 17 residues. With V trimmed by 4 bases and J by 0 bases, 10 bases remained unmatched. The chain's CDR3 is CASSLAAGGYSNQPQHF. CDR3 nucleotides: TGCGCCAGCAGCCTTGCGGCAGGGGGTTATAGCAATCAGCCCCAGCATTTT. Variable domain in full (rest from reference TRBV5-1 and TRBJ1-5): KAGVTQTPRYLIKTRGQQVTLSCSPISGHRSVSWYQQTPGQGLQFLFEYFSETQRNKGNFPGRFSGRQFSNSRSEMNVSTLELGDSALYLCASSLAAGGYSNQPQHFGDGTRLSIL.

The chain uses TRBV21-1 and TRBJ1-5. TRBV21-1 is deemed a pseudogene. The CDR3 spans 13 residues. The CDR3 DNA reads as TGTGCCAGCAGCAATCGGTTCAATCAGCCCCAGCATTTT. Residues: CASSNRFNQPQHF.

This chain uses TRBV2 with TRBJ2-1; TRBD2 aligns across 10 bases. Trimming at V came to 4 bases and at J to 4 bases, leaving 7 bases not matched to a gene. CDR1 and CDR2 (germline): SNHLY, FYNNEI. The CDR3 extends over 16 amino acids. This chain's CDR3 is CASSGSGGAGYNEQFF. CDR3 in DNA: TGTGCCAGCAGTGGAAGCGGGGGGGCGGGATACAATGAGCAGTTCTTC.

The chain has TRBV5-1 and TRBJ1-1; D might be TRBD1 (6 bases). Trimming left V 5 bases short and J 4 bases short, with 18 bases between. Germline CDR1 reads SGHRS; CDR2 reads YFSETQ. The CDR3 is made up of 15 amino acids. In nucleotides, the CDR3 is TGCGCCAGCAGTTTGTCCGATCCAGGGGTCACTGAAGCTTTCTTT. This codes for CASSLSDPGVTEAFF.

The V gene is TRBV19, the J gene TRBJ2-5; a weak D match, TRBD1 (5 bases). Germline V gives CDR1 LNHDA, CDR2 SQIVND (reference sequence). Trimming removed 7 bases at V and 1 base at J, with 10 bases between. The length of the CDR3 is 13 residues. Written as DNA, the CDR3 is TGTGCCAGTAAGGACAACGGCCAAGAGACCCAGTACTTC. Protein sequence: CASKDNGQETQYF.

The chain links TRBV7-2 to TRBJ1-4; D call uncertain. Germline loops: CDR1 SGHTA, CDR2 FQGNSA. The CDR3 is 17 residues long. Trimming stripped 2 bases from V and 0 bases from J, with 13 bases between. CDR3 nucleotide sequence: TGTGCCAGCAGCTTACGTGGGGTGAGGGCAACTAATGAAAAACTGTTTTTT. This translates into CASSLRGVRATNEKLFF.

This chain joins TRBV18 and TRBJ1-2; D gene unclear. CDR3 length: 13 amino acids. Germline values: CDR1 KGHSH, CDR2 LQKENI. V was trimmed by 2 bases and J by 5 bases, leaving 9 bases between them. The CDR3: CASSPKQDYGYTF. CDR3 DNA sequence: TGTGCCAGCTCACCAAAGCAGGATTATGGCTACACCTTC. Full variable domain (missing parts from reference TRBV18 and TRBJ1-2): NAGVMQNPRHLVRRRGQEARLRCSPMKGHSHVYWYRQLPEEGLKFMVYLQKENIIDESGMPKERFSAEFPKEGPSILRIQQVVRGDSAAYFCASSPKQDYGYTFGSGTRLTVV.

The rearrangement joins TRBV18 to TRBJ1-3, with D hard to call. The CDR3 runs 12 residues. Germline V gene lookup returns CDR1 KGHSH and CDR2 LQKENI. V was cut by 3 bases and J by 6 bases, with 6 bases left in between. The CDR3 nucleotides read TGTGCCAGCTCACCCGAGGAAAACACCATATATTTT. It specifies CASSPEENTIYF.

This clone has just a few counts. This chain joins TRBV10-3 and TRBJ1-5; the D is unclear. Germline lookup yields CDR1 ENHRY and CDR2 SYGVKD. The CDR3 has 13 amino acids. Trimming took 2 bases from V and 2 from J, leaving 4 bases between them. The CDR3 is CAISETGNQPQHF. For the CDR3, the DNA is TGTGCCATCAGTGAGACAGGCAATCAGCCCCAGCATTTT.

The V gene is TRBV10-1, the J gene TRBJ1-1; TRBD1 aligns across 7 bases. CDR1 is WNHNN, CDR2 SYGVQD, per germline (reference sequence). The V and J ends lost 5 bases and 2 bases, in that order; junction bases with no gene match: 8. The CDR3 has 15 residues. DNA of the CDR3: TGCGCCAGCAGTAGAGACCAGGGGGTCAACACTGAAGCTTTCTTT. It codes for CASSRDQGVNTEAFF.

The chain has TRBV11-2 and TRBJ1-1; D might be TRBD1 (6 bases). The CDR3 sequence is 17 residues long. CDR1 and CDR2 (germline): SGHAT, FQNNGV. The V end was cut by 4 bases, the J end by 4 bases, with 22 bases between. The chain's CDR3 is CASSSYREGGPVTEAFF. CDR3 bases: TGTGCCAGCAGCTCATACAGGGAAGGAGGTCCCGTCACTGAAGCTTTCTTT.

The rearrangement links TRBV18 to TRBJ2-7; D call uncertain. This CDR3 is 12 amino acids long. Germline CDR1 is KGHSH and CDR2 is LQKENI. V lost 6 bases to trimming and J lost 1 base, with 7 bases between them. The CDR3 nucleotides read TGTGCCAGCTCCCCCATTTCCTACGAGCAGTACTTC. Translation: CASSPISYEQYF. The entire variable domain, with the rest obtained from reference TRBV18 and TRBJ2-7, is as follows: NAGVMQNPRHLVRRRGQEARLRCSPMKGHSHVYWYRQLPEEGLKFMVYLQKENIIDESGMPKERFSAEFPKEGPSILRIQQVVRGDSAAYFCASSPISYEQYFGPGTRLTVT.

V usage is TRBV7-9 and J usage is TRBJ1-2; D perhaps matches TRBD1 (6 bases). The CDR3 totals 15 residues. V was cut by 1 base and J by 8 bases, with 17 bases left in between. Germline CDR1 is SEHNR and CDR2 is FQNEAQ (reference sequence). The CDR3, as DNA: TGTGCCAGCAGCTTAGTAGACGGGGGGCGTTTCGGCTACACCTTC. Translated: CASSLVDGGRFGYTF.

The CDR3 protein is CASRPGLAPSIRTDTQYF. CDR3 DNA sequence: TGTGCCAGCAGGCCGGGACTAGCGCCTTCAATACGCACAGATACGCAGTATTTT. The chain is built from TRBV5-8 and TRBJ2-3; 10 bases are a match to TRBD2. Germline V gene lookup returns CDR1 SGHTS and CDR2 YDEGEE. The length of the CDR3 is 18 residues. J was trimmed by 1 base and V by 5 bases; bases with no gene match: 13.

The chain has TRBV7-8 and TRBJ1-2; D uncertain. V dropped 4 bases and J dropped 5 bases, with 17 bases sitting between them. The length of the CDR3 is 15 residues. The germline V gene encodes CDR1 SGHVS and CDR2 FQNEAQ. The CDR3 DNA reads as TGTGCCAGCAGCTCACCGACGGGAGGGTCTTATGGCTACACCTTC. Translated: CASSSPTGGSYGYTF.

V is TRBV7-3 and J is TRBJ1-1, with 7 bases that match TRBD1. CDR3 length equals 15 residues. From germline, CDR1 is SGHTA and CDR2 FQGTGA. Trimming took 4 bases from V and 2 from J; bases not matched to a gene: 7. This chain's CDR3 is CASSSYRGGNTEAFF. Written as DNA, the CDR3 is TGTGCCAGCAGCTCTTACAGGGGAGGAAACACTGAAGCTTTCTTT.

This chain uses TRBV4-1 with TRBJ2-3, with a weak D call TRBD1 (7 bases). This CDR3 spans 16 amino acids. V was shortened by 1 base and J by 1 base, with 12 bases between the two germline ends. Per the germline V gene, CDR1 is MGHRA and CDR2 is YSYEKL. The CDR3 sequence: CASSQVRGVGTDTQYF. CDR3 DNA sequence: TGCGCCAGCAGCCAAGTCAGGGGGGTCGGCACAGATACGCAGTATTTT.

The chain has TRBV14 and TRBJ2-7; 8 nucleotides match TRBD1. Per germline, CDR1 SGHDN and CDR2 FVKESK. V was clipped by 1 base and J by 3 bases; unmatched bases: 5. CDR3 length: 15 residues. CDR3 residues: CASSQGTGIVYEQYF. CDR3 bases: TGTGCCAGCAGCCAAGGGACAGGGATTGTCTACGAGCAGTACTTC. Complete variable domain (other parts from reference TRBV14 and TRBJ2-7): EAGVTQFPSHSVIEKGQTVTLRCDPISGHDNLYWYRRVMGKEIKFLLHFVKESKQDESGMPNNRFLAERTGGTYSTLKVQPAELEDSGVYFCASSQGTGIVYEQYFGPGTRLTVT.

This chain connects TRBV2 to TRBJ2-3; 8 bases are a match to TRBD2. The V gene's germline CDR1 is SNHLY and CDR2 FYNNEI. V lost 9 bases, J lost 2 bases, and 10 bases stayed unmatched. The CDR3 runs 15 residues. CDR3 sequence: CASLKFGGVTDTQYF. The CDR3 nucleotides are TGTGCCAGTTTAAAATTCGGGGGGGTCACAGATACGCAGTATTTT.

The chain employs TRBV6-5 and TRBJ1-4, with D hard to call. Trimming removed 6 bases from V and 8 bases from J, with 13 bases in between. CDR3 size: 13 residues. Germline-derived CDR1 and CDR2 are MNHEY and SVGAGI. For the CDR3, the DNA is TGTGCCAGCAGCGGACTATTTAGCGAAAAACTGTTTTTT. It specifies CASSGLFSEKLFF.

The chain couples TRBV5-1 to TRBJ2-3; D ambiguous. The germline V gene has CDR1 SGHRS and CDR2 YFSETQ. With 0 bases removed from V and 4 bases from J, the gap between germline ends came to 12 bases. The CDR3 loop spans 15 amino acids. CDR3 coding DNA: TGCGCCAGCAGCTTGGAAGCGCTCTCCCCAGATACGCAGTATTTT. It translates to CASSLEALSPDTQYF. Based on the CDR3 plus reference TRBV5-1 and TRBJ2-3, the full variable domain is KAGVTQTPRYLIKTRGQQVTLSCSPISGHRSVSWYQQTPGQGLQFLFEYFSETQRNKGNFPGRFSGRQFSNSRSEMNVSTLELGDSALYLCASSLEALSPDTQYFGPGTRLTVL.

The chain couples TRBV28 to TRBJ2-3, with TRBD2 identical over 9 bases. Losses at the gene ends were 6 bases for V and 3 bases for J; bases not matched to a gene: 13. Germline assignment: CDR1 MDHEN and CDR2 SYDVKM. The CDR3 contains 17 residues. Written as DNA, the CDR3 is TGTGCCAGCAGCTCCGGGACTAGCTTTCAACGGACAGATACGCAGTATTTT. This translates into CASSSGTSFQRTDTQYF. Variable domain in full (rest from reference TRBV28 and TRBJ2-3): DVKVTQSSRYLVKRTGEKVFLECVQDMDHENMFWYRQDPGLGLRLIYFSYDVKMKEKGDIPEGYSVSREKKERFSLILESASTNQTSMYLCASSSGTSFQRTDTQYFGPGTRLTVL.

The chain joins TRBV7-3 to TRBJ2-5, with TRBD1 identical over 9 bases. V dropped 4 bases and J dropped 5; count of bases not matched to a gene: 11. The CDR3 consists of 16 residues. Per the germline V gene, CDR1 is SGHTA and CDR2 is FQGTGA. CDR3 in amino acids: CASSYRDRDSLETQYF. Written as DNA, the CDR3 is TGTGCCAGCAGCTACCGGGACAGGGATTCTTTGGAGACCCAGTACTTC.

This rearrangement joins TRBV5-4 to TRBJ1-6, with TRBD1 matching over 8 bases. Germline CDR1 is SGHNT and CDR2 is YYREEE (reference sequence). V lost 2 bases and J lost 10; bases outside the gene matches: 11. The CDR3 length is 16 residues. The CDR3 nucleotides are TGTGCCAGCAGCTTCGGCCCCGACAGGGGCGGATCACCCCTCCACTTT. Protein: CASSFGPDRGGSPLHF.

V and J are TRBV30 and TRBJ2-7; TRBD2 aligns across 7 bases. The CDR3 consists of 14 residues. Germline V lookup: CDR1 GTSNPN, CDR2 SVGIG (reference sequence). The trim removed 6 bases at V and 0 bases at J, leaving 8 bases unmatched. The CDR3 here is CACSHGGSSYEQYF. CDR3 DNA: TGTGCCTGCTCACACGGGGGGTCCTCCTACGAGCAGTACTTC.

The chain links TRBV7-2 to TRBJ2-3; D uncertain. Germline CDR1 and CDR2: SGHTA and FQGNSA. This CDR3 has 12 residues. Trimming took off 6 bases at V and 5 bases at J, with 9 bases between the two ends. The CDR3 bases are TGTGCCAGCAGTTCAAGCGTAGATACGCAGTATTTT. Protein sequence: CASSSSVDTQYF.

This clone was counted a single time. The chain uses TRBV7-2 and TRBJ2-7; D call uncertain. Germline V gives CDR1 SGHTA, CDR2 FQGNSA. Trimming stripped 4 bases from V and 7 bases from J, with 8 bases between. The CDR3 is 11 residues long. This CDR3 is CASSSLLEQYF. As DNA, the CDR3 is TGTGCCAGCAGCTCCCTCTTAGAGCAGTACTTC.

This clone was counted a few times. The rearrangement links TRBV5-6 to TRBJ2-7; a possible D gene is TRBD1 (6 bases). V lost 0 bases, J lost 0 bases, and 13 bases lay in between. Germline V gives CDR1 SGHDT, CDR2 YYEEEE. The CDR3 has 16 residues. This CDR3 is CASSLAGQGISYEQYF. The CDR3 DNA reads as TGTGCCAGCAGCTTGGCGGGGCAGGGGATCTCCTACGAGCAGTACTTC.

The chain carries TRBV5-1 and TRBJ2-3, with 14 nucleotides matching TRBD2. Germline lookup yields CDR1 SGHRS and CDR2 YFSETQ. CDR3 length: 18 amino acids. Germline trimming cut 3 bases from V and 0 bases from J; bases unmatched to any gene: 6. CDR3 region: CASSSGLAGGSSTDTQYF. The DNA for the CDR3 is TGCGCCAGCAGCTCAGGACTAGCGGGGGGCTCTAGCACAGATACGCAGTATTTT.

This clone was recorded a few times. J is TRBJ2-7 and V is TRBV14; 7 bases match TRBD2. J lost 4 bases, V lost 2 bases, and 8 bases had no gene match. The CDR3 extends over 15 amino acids. In germline, CDR1 is SGHDN, CDR2 FVKESK. DNA of the CDR3: TGTGCCAGCAGCCAACTGCGAGCGGGGCTTTACGAGCAGTACTTC. This sequence encodes CASSQLRAGLYEQYF.